What follows are 30 T cell receptor beta chains derived from one specimen sequenced in a study of OX40 agonist ivuxolimab in advanced cancers. Here immunoSEQ multiplex PCR was the method, and the copy in TCRdb shows in-frame clones only, minus some. This table holds tens of thousands of clones, 94% found once. This sample comprised CD4+ or CD8+ T cells sorted from blood, obtained in a trial of the OX40 agonist ivuxolimab. The receptors shown here come from an adult with an advanced solid tumor such as melanoma, head and neck, liver or kidney cancer.

This clone was observed once. The V call is TRBV7-6, the J call TRBJ1-4; 8 bases align to TRBD1. This CDR3 contains 15 residues. The germline V gene encodes CDR1 SGHVS and CDR2 FNYEAQ. After removal of 5 bases from V and 4 bases from J, the junction contained 6 bases not matched to a gene. The CDR3 DNA reads as TGTGCCAGCAGCCCCCAGGGGGCGGGTAATGAAAAACTGTTTTTT. It encodes CASSPQGAGNEKLFF.

V usage is TRBV25-1 and J usage is TRBJ2-1; D might be TRBD1 (8 bases). Germline lookup yields CDR1 MGHDK and CDR2 SYGVNS. The CDR3 consists of 15 residues. Trimming stripped 5 bases from V and 4 bases from J, with 15 bases between. The CDR3 is CASSSRGDRYNEQFF. CDR3 nucleotide sequence: TGTGCCAGCAGTTCCCGGGGGGACAGGTACAATGAGCAGTTCTTC.

This chain joins TRBV5-1 and TRBJ1-1; TRBD1 matches 10 bases. From germline, CDR1 is SGHRS and CDR2 YFSETQ. The CDR3 sequence is 16 residues long. J was trimmed by 7 bases and V by 4 bases; bases with no gene match: 13. The CDR3 spells CASSERQDRGLVEAFF. The CDR3, as DNA: TGCGCCAGCAGCGAGCGCCAGGACAGGGGGTTGGTTGAAGCTTTCTTT. Variable domain in full (rest from reference TRBV5-1 and TRBJ1-1): KAGVTQTPRYLIKTRGQQVTLSCSPISGHRSVSWYQQTPGQGLQFLFEYFSETQRNKGNFPGRFSGRQFSNSRSEMNVSTLELGDSALYLCASSERQDRGLVEAFFGQGTRLTVV.

The rearrangement links TRBV28 to TRBJ2-7; possible D gene TRBD2, 5 bases. Germline V gene sequence: CDR1 MDHEN, CDR2 SYDVKM. This CDR3 spans 15 amino acids. V was shortened by 6 bases and J by 0 bases, with 15 bases between the two germline ends. The CDR3 sequence: CASSVPGIPSYEQYF. As DNA, the CDR3 is TGTGCCAGCAGCGTACCCGGGATTCCCTCCTACGAGCAGTACTTC.

The J gene is TRBJ2-2, the V gene TRBV4-1, with D hard to call. The V gene lost 2 bases and the J gene lost 6 bases, with 4 bases spanning the gap. Germline V gene sequence: CDR1 MGHRA, CDR2 YSYEKL. The CDR3 loop spans 12 amino acids. CDR3 sequence reads: CASSQLSGELFF. The CDR3 nucleotides read TGCGCCAGCAGCCAACTGTCCGGGGAGCTGTTTTTT.

This clone was seen a single time. The DNA for the CDR3 is TGTGCCAGCAATCCCGGACAGGCCCTTAATTCACCCCTCCACTTT. This codes for CASNPGQALNSPLHF. The chain uses TRBV27 and TRBJ1-6, with 7 positions matching TRBD1. Unmatched junction bases numbered 9, after V lost 7 bases and J lost 6 bases. The CDR3 runs 15 residues. The germline gives CDR1 MNHEY, CDR2 SMNVEV (reference sequence).

J is TRBJ1-1 and V is TRBV7-6; D is unclear. Germline CDR1 and CDR2: SGHVS and FNYEAQ. The CDR3 has 15 residues. V was trimmed by 3 bases and J by 0 bases, leaving 11 bases between them. The CDR3 region has the DNA TGTGCCAGCAGCTTGGGAACAGAGATGAACACTGAAGCTTTCTTT. Translating gives CASSLGTEMNTEAFF.

CDR3 residues: CASSPRTTAYEQYF. In nucleotides, the CDR3 is TGTGCCAGCAGCCCGCGAACCACAGCCTACGAGCAGTACTTC. The chain links TRBV7-6 to TRBJ2-7; D ambiguous. The ends were cut back, 5 bases at V and 2 bases at J, with 13 bases in the middle. The CDR3 extends over 14 amino acids. CDR1 SGHVS and CDR2 FNYEAQ come from the germline V gene.

The chain employs TRBV7-6 and TRBJ2-5; no clear D. Per germline, CDR1 SGHVS and CDR2 FNYEAQ. The V end lost 2 bases, the J end lost 2 bases, and 15 bases lay between the germline ends. This CDR3 region has 16 residues. The chain's CDR3 is CASSLSLGLWQETQYF. The CDR3 nucleotides read TGTGCCAGCAGCTTATCTTTAGGGTTGTGGCAAGAGACCCAGTACTTC.

CDR3 protein: CASSQDWAVLGPIYGYTF. Written as DNA, the CDR3 is TGCGCCAGCAGCCAAGATTGGGCCGTCTTGGGGCCTATCTATGGCTACACCTTC. The chain employs TRBV4-3 and TRBJ1-2, with TRBD1 as a possible D gene (5 bases). The CDR3 sequence is 18 residues long. The V gene's germline CDR1 is LGHNA and CDR2 YSLEER. The germline V and J ends were trimmed by 0 bases and 4 bases, with 21 bases remaining between them.

This clone showed up just once. The gene calls are TRBV11-3 and TRBJ2-7; D may be TRBD2 (7 bases). V gave up 6 bases and J gave up 5 bases, with 17 bases separating them. Germline CDR1 reads SGHNT; CDR2 reads YENEEA. The CDR3 contains 14 residues. This chain's CDR3 is CASRRWGGPNEQYF. For the CDR3, the DNA is TGTGCCAGCAGGCGGTGGGGGGGGCCAAACGAGCAGTACTTC.

The CDR3 nucleotides are TGTGCCAGCAGCGGTTCCCCCGGGACAGTGTTTAACTATGGCTACACCTTC. The encoded protein is CASSGSPGTVFNYGYTF. The V and J genes are TRBV9 and TRBJ1-2, with 7 bases fitting TRBD1. There are 17 residues in the CDR3. V lost 3 bases and J lost 1; bases outside the gene matches: 12. Germline lookup yields CDR1 SGDLS and CDR2 YYNGEE. The full variable domain, completed using reference TRBV9 and TRBJ1-2, is DSGVTQTPKHLITATGQRVTLRCSPRSGDLSVYWYQQSLDQGLQFLIQYYNGEERAKGNILERFSAQQFPDLHSELNLSSLELGDSALYFCASSGSPGTVFNYGYTFGSGTRLTVV.

CDR3 protein: CASSLETAEQYF. In DNA, the CDR3 is TGTGCCAGCAGCTTAGAGACTGCCGAGCAGTACTTC. This chain links TRBV7-9 with TRBJ2-7; D is ambiguous. CDR1 SEHNR and CDR2 FQNEAQ come from the germline V gene (reference sequence). V gave up 1 base and J gave up 6 bases, with 7 bases separating them. The CDR3 is made up of 12 amino acids.

The chain joins TRBV5-6 to TRBJ2-5, with D perhaps TRBD1 (5 bases). CDR1 is SGHDT and CDR2 is YYEEEE in the germline V gene. The CDR3 covers 15 residues. The V gene lost 0 bases and the J gene lost 3 bases, with 12 bases spanning the gap. The CDR3 reads CASSLVDSLKETQYF. The CDR3 DNA follows: TGTGCCAGCAGCTTGGTCGACAGCCTAAAAGAGACCCAGTACTTC.

The chain has TRBV11-2 and TRBJ1-1, with D unresolved. This CDR3 is 14 amino acids long. Trimming shortened V by 5 bases and J by 1 base, and 11 bases separated the two germline ends. Looked up from germline, CDR1 is SGHAT and CDR2 is FQNNGV. This chain's CDR3 is CASSHRAENTEAFF. CDR3 bases: TGTGCCAGCAGCCACCGAGCCGAGAACACTGAAGCTTTCTTT.

The J gene is TRBJ1-6, the V gene TRBV11-2; possible D gene TRBD1, 5 bases. Germline V CDR1 and CDR2: SGHAT, FQNNGV. Trimming left V 3 bases short and J 4 bases short, with 10 bases between. The CDR3 spans 15 residues. CDR3 in amino acids: CASSFPRGYNSPLHF. The CDR3 nucleotides are TGTGCCAGCAGCTTCCCGCGGGGGTATAATTCACCCCTCCACTTT.

The chain couples TRBV2 to TRBJ2-5; 8 bases line up with TRBD2. CDR1 is SNHLY, CDR2 FYNNEI, per germline. V gave up 4 bases and J gave up 5 bases; unmatched junction bases: 18. This CDR3 comprises 18 residues. The CDR3 bases are TGTGCCAGCAGTGGGGACCCCCAGGTAGCGGGGCCTGGGGAGACCCAGTACTTC. Translation gives CASSGDPQVAGPGETQYF.

CDR3 region: CASSLVGGVTDTQYF. Written as DNA, the CDR3 is TGTGCCAGCAGCTTAGTCGGAGGGGTAACAGATACGCAGTATTTT. The chain uses TRBV7-6 and TRBJ2-3; D might be TRBD2 (6 bases). This CDR3 is built from 15 residues. The germline CDR1 and CDR2 sequences are SGHVS and FNYEAQ. V was shortened by 1 base and J by 3 bases, with 11 bases between the two germline ends.

This clone was found once. This rearrangement joins TRBV6-6 to TRBJ1-1; 9 bases align to TRBD1. Germline V gene data show CDR1 as MNHNY and CDR2 as SVGAGI (reference sequence). This CDR3 spans 15 amino acids. Trimming took 2 bases from V and 3 from J; bases not matched to a gene: 4. The CDR3 loop reads CASSYTGGVDTEAFF. The CDR3 DNA is TGTGCCAGCAGTTACACAGGGGGCGTGGACACTGAAGCTTTCTTT.

The CDR3 bases are TGTGCCAGCAGTCTAGGACTAGAACTCAGCGAGCAGTACTTC. Translation gives CASSLGLELSEQYF. The chain has TRBV27 and TRBJ2-7, with 7 bases that match TRBD2. The CDR3 loop spans 14 amino acids. Trimming took 5 bases from V and 6 from J; bases not matched to a gene: 10. CDR1 and CDR2 (germline): MNHEY, SMNVEV (reference sequence).

V usage is TRBV9 and J usage is TRBJ2-7; either TRBD1 or TRBD2 may supply D (5 bases each). The CDR3 length is 19 residues. V was pared by 4 bases and J by 2 bases, with 28 bases between. Germline V gives CDR1 SGDLS, CDR2 YYNGEE. Here the CDR3 reads CASSPNFGDQGRMPYEQYF. The CDR3 coding sequence is TGTGCCAGCAGCCCCAACTTTGGGGACCAGGGACGGATGCCCTACGAGCAGTACTTC. The complete variable domain, with remaining parts taken from reference TRBV9 and TRBJ2-7, reads DSGVTQTPKHLITATGQRVTLRCSPRSGDLSVYWYQQSLDQGLQFLIQYYNGEERAKGNILERFSAQQFPDLHSELNLSSLELGDSALYFCASSPNFGDQGRMPYEQYFGPGTRLTVT.

V usage is TRBV9 and J usage is TRBJ2-7; 12 bases are shared with TRBD2. The V segment lost 3 bases and the J segment 2 bases; nucleotides outside the gene matches: 6. The CDR3 is 16 residues long. Germline CDR1 SGDLS, CDR2 YYNGEE. CDR3 bases: TGTGCCAGCAGCGGCGGTCGACTAGCGGGGGCCTACGAGCAGTACTTC. It codes for CASSGGRLAGAYEQYF.

Only one count was recorded for this clone. A junction end diverges from the germline sequence, so it may reflect a read error. The genes are TRBV7-7 and TRBJ2-7; 7 positions match TRBD2. Germline V gene sequence: CDR1 SSHAT, CDR2 FNYEAQ (reference sequence). The CDR3 length is 13 residues. CDR3 protein: CASSGTGEEEQYF. As DNA, the CDR3 is TGTGCTAGCAGCGGGACGGGTGAAGAGGAGCAGTACTTC. Using reference TRBV7-7 and TRBJ2-7 for the parts outside the CDR3, the full variable domain is GAGVSQSPRYKVTKRGQDVTLRCDPISSHATLYWYQQALGQGPEFLTYFNYEAQPDKSGLPSDRFSAERPEGSISTLTIQRTEQRDSAMYRCASSGTGEEEQYFGPGTRLTVT.

The V gene is TRBV5-4, the J gene TRBJ2-1, with D possibly TRBD1 on 5 matching bases. Deletions cut 1 base from V and 6 bases from J, with 5 bases between. The CDR3 sequence is 12 residues long. The germline V gene encodes CDR1 SGHNT and CDR2 YYREEE (reference sequence). The DNA of the CDR3 is TGTGCCAGCAGCTTGCAGGGCAATGAGCAGTTCTTC. Translated, it gives CASSLQGNEQFF. The complete variable domain, with remaining parts taken from reference TRBV5-4 and TRBJ2-1, reads ETGVTQSPTHLIKTRGQQVTLRCSSQSGHNTVSWYQQALGQGPQFIFQYYREEENGRGNFPPRFSGLQFPNYSSELNVNALELDDSALYLCASSLQGNEQFFGPGTRLTVL.

The chain employs TRBV4-2 and TRBJ2-1; 9 bases match TRBD2. The J segment lost 0 bases and the V segment lost 2 bases, leaving 2 bases of the junction unmatched. The CDR3 extends over 16 amino acids. Germline V gene sequence: CDR1 LGHNA, CDR2 YNFKEQ. CDR3 DNA sequence: TGTGCCAGCAGCCAACTAGCGGGGAGCTCCTACAATGAGCAGTTCTTC. Translation: CASSQLAGSSYNEQFF.

V and J are TRBV6-5 and TRBJ2-1; D might be TRBD1 (5 bases). CDR1 is MNHEY, CDR2 SVGAGI, per germline. The CDR3 loop spans 12 amino acids. V dropped 4 bases and J dropped 7 bases, with 8 bases sitting between them. The CDR3 spells CASSSKGNEQFF. CDR3 DNA sequence: TGTGCCAGCAGTTCAAAGGGGAATGAGCAGTTCTTC.

This sequence joins TRBV19 and TRBJ1-5, with 7 bases aligning to TRBD1. The CDR3 has 17 residues. The V segment lost 6 bases and the J segment 0 bases; nucleotides outside the gene matches: 11. The V gene's germline CDR1 is LNHDA and CDR2 SQIVND (reference sequence). The CDR3 DNA is TGTGCCAGTAGGGGGACAGTAAGTACGTATAGCAATCAGCCCCAGCATTTT. It encodes CASRGTVSTYSNQPQHF.

The DNA of the CDR3 is TGTGCCAGCAGTCGCAGCGCGGGGCCCGGGGAGCTGTTTTTT. Its protein product is CASSRSAGPGELFF. The chain links TRBV7-6 to TRBJ2-2; maybe TRBD2 (6 bases). There are 14 residues in the CDR3. Trimming cost V 6 bases and J 6 bases, with 14 bases left between them. In germline, CDR1 is SGHVS, CDR2 FNYEAQ.

This chain uses TRBV19 with TRBJ1-1, with 9 bases aligning to TRBD1. The germline V gene encodes CDR1 LNHDA and CDR2 SQIVND (reference sequence). V dropped 3 bases and J dropped 4; count of bases not matched to a gene: 0. The CDR3 totals 13 residues. CDR3 residues: CASSMTGGTEAFF. The CDR3 coding sequence is TGTGCCAGTAGTATGACAGGGGGCACTGAAGCTTTCTTT.

This sequence joins TRBV19 and TRBJ2-7; D not certain. The CDR3 totals 13 residues. CDR1 is LNHDA, CDR2 SQIVND, per germline (reference sequence). V lost 3 bases to trimming and J lost 1 base, with 7 bases between them. CDR3 coding DNA: TGTGCCAGTAGTATCACAGAGTCCTACGAGCAGTACTTC. Translation: CASSITESYEQYF.